This T cell receptor beta chain was observed in a study of PD-1 blockade in classical Hodgkin lymphoma. Findings and limits, study-wide: Significant TCR diversity gains by C4D1 occurred in CD4+ but not CD8+ cells. Repertoires differed for reasons still undefined, possibly disease activity or prior therapy. A reduction in baseline TCR diversity was reportedly seen in newly diagnosed patients relative to healthy donors.

In regard to this clone: As yet, its antigen is unknown.

Produced via immunoSEQ multiplex PCR; TCRdb's table is partial and in-frame only. The data show roughly 61,000 clones, around 89% seen once. The patients all showed relapse after autologous stem cell transplantation, while their brentuximab vedotin exposure varied. When best responses were assessed, they were complete response, partial response or progressive disease. Germline values: CDR1 GTSNPN, CDR2 SVGIG (reference sequence). This CDR3 has 15 residues. V dropped 8 bases and J dropped 4 bases, with 23 bases sitting between them. The source is a human donor with classical Hodgkin lymphoma. J is TRBJ1-2 and V is TRBV30; possible D gene TRBD1, 5 bases. The source was peripheral blood mononuclear cells (PBMCs), collected at baseline. CDR3 amino acids: CAKTHGASSGYGYTF. The CDR3 DNA is TGTGCCAAAACGCACGGGGCCAGTTCGGGCTATGGCTACACCTTC. The full variable domain, with the rest looked up from reference TRBV30 and TRBJ1-2, is SQTIHQWPATLVQPVGSPLSLECTVEGTSNPNLYWYRQAAGRGLQLLFYSVGIGQISSEVPQNLSASRPQDRQFILSSKKLLLSDSGFYLCAKTHGASSGYGYTFGSGTRLTVV.